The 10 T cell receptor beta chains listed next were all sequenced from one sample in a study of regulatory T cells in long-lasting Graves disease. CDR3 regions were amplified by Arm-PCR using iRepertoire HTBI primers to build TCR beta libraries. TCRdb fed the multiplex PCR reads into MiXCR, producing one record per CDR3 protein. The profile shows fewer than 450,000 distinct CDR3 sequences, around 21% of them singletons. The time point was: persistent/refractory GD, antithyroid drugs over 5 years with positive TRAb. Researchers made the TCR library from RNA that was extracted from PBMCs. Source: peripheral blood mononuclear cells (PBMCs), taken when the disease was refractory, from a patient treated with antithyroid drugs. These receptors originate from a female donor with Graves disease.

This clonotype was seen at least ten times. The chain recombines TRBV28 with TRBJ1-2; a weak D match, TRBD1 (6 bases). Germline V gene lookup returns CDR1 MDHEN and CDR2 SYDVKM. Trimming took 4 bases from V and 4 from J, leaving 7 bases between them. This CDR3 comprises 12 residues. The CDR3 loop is CASSSGAYGYTF. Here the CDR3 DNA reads TGTGCCAGCAGTTCAGGGGCCTATGGCTACACCTTC.

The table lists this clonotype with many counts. CDR3 amino acids: CASSLTQGASNQPQHF. CDR3 DNA: TGTGCCAGCTCACTAACCCAGGGGGCTAGCAATCAGCCCCAGCATTTT. V is TRBV18 and J is TRBJ1-5; 8 bases map to TRBD1. Germline-derived CDR1 and CDR2 are KGHSH and LQKENI. J gave up 0 bases and V 4 bases, and 5 bases lay outside the gene matches. The CDR3 is 16 residues long.

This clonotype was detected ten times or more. The chain's CDR3 is CASISETGYEQYF. The CDR3 DNA reads as TGTGCCAGCATTTCGGAAACAGGCTACGAGCAGTACTTC. The chain is built from TRBV28 and TRBJ2-7; a weak D match, TRBD1 (5 bases). Trimming pared 7 bases from V and 3 bases from J, leaving 13 bases between. The CDR3 consists of 13 residues. Germline V gene lookup returns CDR1 MDHEN and CDR2 SYDVKM. Supplemented by reference TRBV28 and TRBJ2-7, the full variable domain reads DVKVTQSSRYLVKRTGEKVFLECVQDMDHENMFWYRQDPGLGLRLIYFSYDVKMKEKGDIPEGYSVSREKKERFSLILESASTNQTSMYLCASISETGYEQYFGPGTRLTVT.

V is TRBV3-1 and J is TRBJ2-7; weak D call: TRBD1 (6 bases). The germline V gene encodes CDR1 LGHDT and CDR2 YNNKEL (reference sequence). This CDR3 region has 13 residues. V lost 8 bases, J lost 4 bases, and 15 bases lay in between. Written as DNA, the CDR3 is TGTGCCAGCGGGGGCGAGCACGGGTACGAGCAGTACTTC. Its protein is CASGGEHGYEQYF.

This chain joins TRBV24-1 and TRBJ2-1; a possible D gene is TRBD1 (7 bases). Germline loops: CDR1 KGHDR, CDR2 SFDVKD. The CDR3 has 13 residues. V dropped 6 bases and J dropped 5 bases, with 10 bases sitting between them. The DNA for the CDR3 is TGTGCCACCAGTTCAGGGGGGAACAATGAGCAGTTCTTC. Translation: CATSSGGNNEQFF.

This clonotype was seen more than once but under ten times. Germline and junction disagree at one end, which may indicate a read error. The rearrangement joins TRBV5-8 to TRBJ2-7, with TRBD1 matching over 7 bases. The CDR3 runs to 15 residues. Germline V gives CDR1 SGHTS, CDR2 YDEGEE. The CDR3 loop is CASSLEPQGSYEQYF. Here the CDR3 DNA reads TGTGCCAGCAGTTTGGAACCACAGGGGTCCTACGAGCAGTACTTC.

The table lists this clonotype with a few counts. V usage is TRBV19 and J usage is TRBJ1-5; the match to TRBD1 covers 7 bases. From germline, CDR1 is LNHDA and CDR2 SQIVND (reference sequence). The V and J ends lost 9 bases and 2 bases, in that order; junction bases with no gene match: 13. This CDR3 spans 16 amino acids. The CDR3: CASRITGDLGNQPQHF. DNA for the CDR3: TGTGCCAGCCGGATAACAGGGGATTTAGGCAATCAGCCCCAGCATTTT. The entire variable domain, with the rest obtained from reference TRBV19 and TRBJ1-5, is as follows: DGGITQSPKYLFRKEGQNVTLSCEQNLNHDAMYWYRQDPGQGLRLIYYSQIVNDFQKGDIAEGYSVSREKKESFPLTVTSAQKNPTAFYLCASRITGDLGNQPQHFGDGTRLSIL.

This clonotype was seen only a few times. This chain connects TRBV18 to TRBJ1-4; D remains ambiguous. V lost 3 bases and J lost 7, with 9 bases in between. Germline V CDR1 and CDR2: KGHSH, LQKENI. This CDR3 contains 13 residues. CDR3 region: CASSPLPSEKLFF. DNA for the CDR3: TGTGCCAGCTCACCCCTACCTAGTGAAAAACTGTTTTTT.

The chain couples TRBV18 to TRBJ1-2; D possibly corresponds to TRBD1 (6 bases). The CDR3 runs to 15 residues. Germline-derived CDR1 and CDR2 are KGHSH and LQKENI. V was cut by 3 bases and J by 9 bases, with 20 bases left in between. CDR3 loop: CASSPRESRTVRYTF. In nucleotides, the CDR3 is TGTGCCAGCTCACCTCGGGAATCCCGGACAGTTCGCTACACCTTC.

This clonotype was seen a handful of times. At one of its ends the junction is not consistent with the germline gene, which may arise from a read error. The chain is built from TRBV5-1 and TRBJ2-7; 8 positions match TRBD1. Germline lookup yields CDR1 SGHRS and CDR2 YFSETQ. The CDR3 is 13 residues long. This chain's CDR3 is CASSVTGGYEQYF. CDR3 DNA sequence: TGTGCCAGCAGTGTCACAGGGGGCTACGAGCAGTACTTC.